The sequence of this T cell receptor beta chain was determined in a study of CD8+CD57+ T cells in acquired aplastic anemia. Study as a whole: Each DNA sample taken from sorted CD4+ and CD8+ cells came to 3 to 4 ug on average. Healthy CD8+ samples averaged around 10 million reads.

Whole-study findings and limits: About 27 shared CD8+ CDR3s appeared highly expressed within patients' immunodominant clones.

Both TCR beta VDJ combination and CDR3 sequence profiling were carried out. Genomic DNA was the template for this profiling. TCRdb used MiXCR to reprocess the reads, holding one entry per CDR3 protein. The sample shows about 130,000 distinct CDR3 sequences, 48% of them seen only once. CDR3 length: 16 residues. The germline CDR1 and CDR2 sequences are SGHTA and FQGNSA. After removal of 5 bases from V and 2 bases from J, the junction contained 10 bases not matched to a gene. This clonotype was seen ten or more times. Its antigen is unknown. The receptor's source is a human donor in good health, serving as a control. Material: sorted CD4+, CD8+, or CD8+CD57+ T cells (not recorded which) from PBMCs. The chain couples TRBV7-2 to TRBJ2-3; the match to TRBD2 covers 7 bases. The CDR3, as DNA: TGTGCCAGCAGCCTATTGGCGGGGGATCCCACAGATACGCAGTATTTT. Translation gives CASSLLAGDPTDTQYF.